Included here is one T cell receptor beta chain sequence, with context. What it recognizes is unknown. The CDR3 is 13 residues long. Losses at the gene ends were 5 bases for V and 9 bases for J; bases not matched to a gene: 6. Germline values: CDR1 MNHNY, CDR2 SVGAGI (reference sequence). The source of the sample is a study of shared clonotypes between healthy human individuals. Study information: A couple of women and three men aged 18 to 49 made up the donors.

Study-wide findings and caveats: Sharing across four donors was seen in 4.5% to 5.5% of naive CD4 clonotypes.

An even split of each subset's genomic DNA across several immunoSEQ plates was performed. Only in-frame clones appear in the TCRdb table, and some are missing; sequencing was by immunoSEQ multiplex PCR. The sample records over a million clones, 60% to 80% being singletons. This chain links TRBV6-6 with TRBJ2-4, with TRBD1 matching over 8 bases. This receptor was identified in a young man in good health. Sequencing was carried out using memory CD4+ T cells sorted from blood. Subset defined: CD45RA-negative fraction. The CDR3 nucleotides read TGTGCCAGCAGTGCCGGGACAGGAATCATTCAGTACTTC. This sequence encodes CASSAGTGIIQYF.